This entry concerns a single T cell receptor (beta chain). Its antigen is still unknown. TCRB transcripts that were expressed got sequenced, as all of the isolated RNA had been reverse transcribed. Produced via immunoSEQ multiplex PCR; TCRdb's table is partial and in-frame only. The data contain under 900,000 clones, roughly a sixth of them seen just once; the ten biggest clones take up about 0.02%. Germline V gene sequence: CDR1 LGHNA, CDR2 YNFKEQ. The CDR3 sequence is 16 residues long. Trimming took off 1 base at V and 0 bases at J, with 10 bases between the two ends. It was via CD45RO/CCR7/CD25/CD127/CD95/CD27 that CD4+ naive, central memory, regulatory and stem cell-like memory cells were sorted. This entry comes from a study of beta chain features in type 1 diabetes. Turning to the study itself: Patients and healthy donors were similar in age, gender and cell yields.

Study-wide results and caveats: Insertions were fewer and deletions more numerous at VDJ junctions in type 1 diabetes patients. Possibly, sequencing cDNA over-represented cells that had high TCR expression levels.

The sample comprised naive CD4+ T cells from blood. This receptor was identified in a woman under 30 in good health. V is TRBV4-2 and J is TRBJ1-3; D not resolved. CDR3 in amino acids: CASSQVGPNSGNTIYF. The CDR3 bases are TGTGCCAGCAGCCAAGTAGGTCCTAACTCTGGAAACACCATATATTTT.